The 30 T cell receptor beta chains below all came from one sample that was sequenced in a study of cytomegalovirus exposure and HLA in healthy donors. PCR primers comprised 60 Vbeta and 13 Jbeta primers. TCRdb's copy holds only in-frame clones and misses some; the assay was immunoSEQ multiplex PCR. This table has 160,000 or so clones, less than 85% appearing once. The sequencing input was PBMCs. These receptors all stem from a man between 60 and 75 years old in good health and CMV-seronegative.

The chain employs TRBV4-3 and TRBJ1-1; 8 nucleotides line up with TRBD1. The CDR3 consists of 17 residues. Germline-derived CDR1 and CDR2 are LGHNA and YSLEER. The J segment lost 4 bases and the V segment lost 0 bases, leaving 10 bases of the junction unmatched. CDR3 sequence reads: CASSQDRRNRGGTEAFF. CDR3 nucleotide sequence: TGCGCCAGCAGCCAAGATAGACGGAACAGGGGGGGCACTGAAGCTTTCTTT.

The chain employs TRBV11-1 and TRBJ2-7; 8 bases are a match to TRBD1. Germline CDR1 SGHAT, CDR2 FQDESV (reference sequence). Losses at the gene ends were 5 bases for V and 2 bases for J; bases not matched to a gene: 14. The CDR3 length is 17 residues. Here the CDR3 reads CASSPRGQGRIPYEQYF. The DNA for the CDR3 is TGTGCCAGCAGCCCGAGAGGACAGGGCCGCATACCCTACGAGCAGTACTTC.

V and J are TRBV6-5 and TRBJ1-4, with no clear D. Trimming took 0 bases from V and 0 from J, leaving 2 bases between them. The CDR3 is made up of 14 amino acids. CDR1 and CDR2 (germline): MNHEY, SVGAGI. CDR3 protein: CASSYSTTNEKLFF. Here the CDR3 DNA reads TGTGCCAGCAGTTACTCTACAACTAATGAAAAACTGTTTTTT.

The V gene is TRBV5-8, the J gene TRBJ1-1; D is perhaps TRBD1 (5 bases). CDR3 length equals 16 residues. Trimming removed 2 bases from V and 4 bases from J, with 18 bases in between. Germline V gene sequence: CDR1 SGHTS, CDR2 YDEGEE. CDR3 DNA: TGTGCCAGCAGCTTCGGGGGGGTTCCGCCGACCACTGAAGCTTTCTTT. This sequence encodes CASSFGGVPPTTEAFF.

A remark on this clone: This specimen includes other DNA sequences encoding the same CDR3. This chain links TRBV28 with TRBJ2-7, with TRBD1 identical over 10 bases. The CDR3 runs 12 residues. V was pared by 8 bases and J by 7 bases, with 5 bases of the junction left unmatched. CDR1 and CDR2 (germline): MDHEN, SYDVKM. The CDR3 nucleotides read TGTGCCAGCGGACAGGGGGAAAGAGAGCAGTACTTC. Translated, it gives CASGQGEREQYF.

This clone was observed a few times. This chain uses TRBV9 with TRBJ1-1, with 9 bases aligning to TRBD1. CDR1 is SGDLS and CDR2 is YYNGEE in the germline V gene. This CDR3 is built from 15 residues. The trim removed 3 bases at V and 5 bases at J, leaving 8 bases unmatched. CDR3 loop: CASSDRQGERTEAFF. In DNA, the CDR3 is TGTGCCAGCAGCGACAGACAGGGGGAAAGAACTGAAGCTTTCTTT.

J is TRBJ1-2 and V is TRBV7-2; D might be TRBD1 (5 bases). Germline V gene lookup returns CDR1 SGHTA and CDR2 FQGNSA. The ends were cut back, 1 base at V and 5 bases at J, with 11 bases in the middle. The CDR3 has 14 amino acids. CDR3 DNA: TGTGCCAGCAGCTTAGGCACGGGGGGTTATGGCTACACCTTC. Its protein is CASSLGTGGYGYTF.

This clone has more than one count but fewer than ten. This chain connects TRBV5-4 to TRBJ2-3, with 7 bases that match TRBD2. With V trimmed by 2 bases and J by 6 bases, 3 bases remained unmatched. This CDR3 spans 13 amino acids. Germline V gene lookup returns CDR1 SGHNT and CDR2 YYREEE (reference sequence). In nucleotides, the CDR3 is TGTGCCAGCAGCTTCCAACTAGCGGATACGCAGTATTTT. It codes for CASSFQLADTQYF.

Only a few counts were recorded for this clone. The CDR3 sequence is CASRSYRGVIAEAFF. The CDR3 bases are TGTGCCAGCAGGTCCTACAGGGGAGTGATTGCTGAAGCTTTCTTT. The chain carries TRBV7-3 and TRBJ1-1; 7 bases agree with TRBD1. The germline V gene encodes CDR1 SGHTA and CDR2 FQGTGA. Trimming at V came to 6 bases and at J to 6 bases, leaving 13 bases not matched to a gene. This CDR3 is built from 15 residues. The full variable domain, in which reference TRBV7-3 and TRBJ1-1 provide the parts outside the CDR3, is GAGVSQTPSNKVTEKGKYVELRCDPISGHTALYWYRQSLGQGPEFLIYFQGTGAADDSGLPNDRFFAVRPEGSVSTLKIQRTERGDSAVYLCASRSYRGVIAEAFFGQGTRLTVV.

The chain is built from TRBV7-9 and TRBJ1-4; D is uncertain. V lost 2 bases and J 0 bases, leaving 10 bases between the germline ends. CDR1 and CDR2 (germline): SEHNR, FQNEAQ (reference sequence). CDR3 size: 16 residues. The CDR3 protein is CASSLTARATNEKLFF. Written as DNA, the CDR3 is TGTGCCAGCAGCTTAACCGCGAGAGCAACTAATGAAAAACTGTTTTTT. Full variable domain (missing parts from reference TRBV7-9 and TRBJ1-4): DTGVSQNPRHKITKRGQNVTFRCDPISEHNRLYWYRQTLGQGPEFLTYFQNEAQLEKSRLLSDRFSAERPKGSFSTLEIQRTEQGDSAMYLCASSLTARATNEKLFFGSGTQLSVL.

This clone turned up a few times. V gene TRBV28 combines with J gene TRBJ1-5; 7 bases are shared with TRBD1. CDR1 and CDR2 from the germline V gene are MDHEN and SYDVKM. The CDR3 sequence is 17 residues long. Germline trimming cut 4 bases from V and 0 bases from J; bases unmatched to any gene: 9. The CDR3 spells CASSSAGGGHSNQPQHF. The CDR3 nucleotides read TGTGCCAGCAGTTCAGCGGGAGGGGGCCATAGCAATCAGCCCCAGCATTTT.

In its sample, this clone was seen a few times. V and J are TRBV11-2 and TRBJ1-3; D not resolved. V was shortened by 1 base and J by 0 bases, with 4 bases between the two germline ends. The CDR3 runs 14 residues. Germline V gives CDR1 SGHAT, CDR2 FQNNGV. The CDR3 sequence is CASSLVYSGNTIYF. The CDR3 DNA is TGTGCCAGCAGCTTAGTCTACTCTGGAAACACCATATATTTT.

The rearrangement joins TRBV4-1 to TRBJ2-7, with TRBD1 matching 10 bases. With 2 bases clipped from V and 1 base from J, the junction kept 2 bases outside the gene matches. This CDR3 comprises 15 residues. CDR1 MGHRA and CDR2 YSYEKL come from the germline V gene. The CDR3, as DNA: TGCGCCAGCAGCCAACCGGGACAGGGGTCCTACGAGCAGTACTTC. Translation: CASSQPGQGSYEQYF.

The rearrangement links TRBV5-1 to TRBJ1-2, with 11 positions matching TRBD1. CDR3 size: 16 residues. Germline V lookup: CDR1 SGHRS, CDR2 YFSETQ. V lost 3 bases, J lost 4 bases, and 8 bases stayed unmatched. CDR3 in DNA: TGCGCCAGCAGCTCAAGAGGACAGGGGGCGCCCTATGGCTACACCTTC. It yields the protein CASSSRGQGAPYGYTF.

The gene calls are TRBV7-2 and TRBJ1-1; TRBD1 agrees at 8 bases. The germline V gene has CDR1 SGHTA and CDR2 FQGNSA. V dropped 3 bases and J dropped 4; count of bases not matched to a gene: 4. The CDR3 consists of 14 residues. CDR3 residues: CASSFGTGATEAFF. CDR3 in DNA: TGTGCCAGCAGCTTTGGGACAGGAGCCACTGAAGCTTTCTTT.

The sample holds a few counts of this clone. CDR3 loop: CASTPRGRVPYEQYF. For the CDR3, the DNA is TGTGCCAGCACCCCCAGGGGACGAGTGCCATACGAGCAGTACTTC. This chain uses TRBV27 with TRBJ2-7, with D tentatively TRBD1 (6 bases). CDR1 MNHEY and CDR2 SMNVEV come from the germline V gene (reference sequence). V dropped 7 bases and J dropped 4 bases, with 20 bases sitting between them. The CDR3 runs 15 residues.

This chain links TRBV7-2 with TRBJ2-7; 10 positions agree with TRBD2. The CDR3 totals 15 residues. Trimming removed 1 base from V and 2 bases from J; junction bases left unmatched: 2. Germline loops: CDR1 SGHTA, CDR2 FQGNSA. For the CDR3, the DNA is TGTGCCAGCAGCTTAGTACTAGCGGGGACCTACGAGCAGTACTTC. Translated: CASSLVLAGTYEQYF.

The chain employs TRBV5-1 and TRBJ2-2; no clear D gene. CDR3 length equals 14 residues. V was trimmed by 0 bases and J by 7 bases, leaving 10 bases between them. Germline CDR1 and CDR2: SGHRS and YFSETQ. Written as DNA, the CDR3 is TGCGCCAGCAGCTTGGGGGCGAAGAACGGGGAGCTGTTTTTT. Encoded protein: CASSLGAKNGELFF.

This chain joins TRBV6-5 and TRBJ2-1; D remains unclear. Deletions cut 3 bases from V and 5 bases from J, with 8 bases between. CDR1 and CDR2 (germline): MNHEY, SVGAGI. The CDR3 extends over 13 amino acids. CDR3 sequence: CASSYSRDNEQFF. CDR3 nucleotide sequence: TGTGCCAGCAGTTATTCCCGGGACAATGAGCAGTTCTTC.

The V call is TRBV15, the J call TRBJ2-7; 7 positions match TRBD1. The CDR3 totals 15 residues. Germline V gives CDR1 LNHNV, CDR2 YYDKDF (reference sequence). The V and J ends lost 3 bases and 2 bases, in that order; junction bases with no gene match: 7. CDR3 region: CATSSPDRLPYEQYF. CDR3 coding DNA: TGTGCCACCAGCAGCCCGGACAGGCTGCCCTACGAGCAGTACTTC. Full variable domain (remainder filled in from reference TRBV15 and TRBJ2-7): DAMVIQNPRYQVTQFGKPVTLSCSQTLNHNVMYWYQQKSSQAPKLLFHYYDKDFNNEADTPDNFQSRRPNTSFCFLDIRSPGLGDTAMYLCATSSPDRLPYEQYFGPGTRLTVT.

The rearrangement uses TRBV7-2 and TRBJ2-3; 13 nucleotides match TRBD2. The CDR3 contains 16 residues. The junction had 6 bases not matched to a gene; V was cut back by 5 bases and J by 4 bases. From germline, CDR1 is SGHTA and CDR2 FQGNSA. CDR3: CASSPRTSGRPDTQYF. DNA for the CDR3: TGTGCCAGCAGCCCGCGGACTAGCGGGAGACCAGATACGCAGTATTTT.

This rearrangement joins TRBV11-2 to TRBJ2-2; 11 positions agree with TRBD2. CDR3 length: 17 residues. CDR1 and CDR2 from the germline V gene are SGHAT and FQNNGV. The V segment lost 0 bases and the J segment 4 bases; nucleotides outside the gene matches: 4. CDR3 DNA: TGTGCCAGCAGCTTAGATAGCGGGAGGGCGGTCACCGGGGAGCTGTTTTTT. It is translated as CASSLDSGRAVTGELFF.

The chain combines TRBV6-5 with TRBJ2-7, with TRBD2 matching 10 bases. This CDR3 contains 15 residues. V was clipped by 6 bases and J by 0 bases; unmatched bases: 5. Germline values: CDR1 MNHEY, CDR2 SVGAGI. The DNA for the CDR3 is TGTGCCAGCAGAACTACTAGCGGGAACTCCTACGAGCAGTACTTC. This codes for CASRTTSGNSYEQYF.

The V gene is TRBV28, the J gene TRBJ1-3; D is ambiguous. Germline CDR1 is MDHEN and CDR2 is SYDVKM. V dropped 5 bases and J dropped 0 bases, with 14 bases sitting between them. The CDR3 has 16 residues. CDR3 coding DNA: TGTGCCAGCAGTGTCCCCCCGGGGTTCTCTGGAAACACCATATATTTT. It codes for CASSVPPGFSGNTIYF.

This chain links TRBV6-5 with TRBJ2-7; weak D call: TRBD1 (6 bases). CDR1 MNHEY and CDR2 SVGAGI come from the germline V gene. CDR3 length equals 14 residues. V was cut by 8 bases and J by 3 bases, with 17 bases left in between. The CDR3 loop reads CASSVSGAIYEQYF. Here the CDR3 DNA reads TGTGCCAGCTCAGTTTCAGGGGCGATCTACGAGCAGTACTTC.

V gene TRBV9 combines with J gene TRBJ2-5, with TRBD2 matching 11 bases. J lost 0 bases, V lost 4 bases, and 8 bases had no gene match. This CDR3 is 17 amino acids long. Germline V gene data show CDR1 as SGDLS and CDR2 as YYNGEE. The CDR3 DNA reads as TGTGCCAGCAGCAAGATCGTAGCGGGGGGGCACCAAGAGACCCAGTACTTC. This codes for CASSKIVAGGHQETQYF.

The chain combines TRBV30 with TRBJ1-4, with D hard to call. The germline V gene has CDR1 GTSNPN and CDR2 SVGIG (reference sequence). The CDR3 totals 13 residues. The V and J ends lost 8 bases and 0 bases respectively, with 10 bases between them. As DNA, the CDR3 is TGTGCCCCTGACGGGGCAACTAATGAAAAACTGTTTTTT. Its translation: CAPDGATNEKLFF.

A single count supports this clone. This chain connects TRBV21-1 to TRBJ2-7; the table's D call TRBD1 went unverified against the DNA. TRBV21-1 is reported as a pseudogene. The CDR3 runs 15 residues. Here the CDR3 DNA reads TGTGCCAGCAGCAAAAGGGACAGTGCGGTCTACGAGCAGTACTTC. Translation gives CASSKRDSAVYEQYF.

The CDR3 nucleotides are TGTGCCAGCAGCGAACACAGGTCCCGGGGCAATCAGCCCCAGCATTTT. It yields the protein CASSEHRSRGNQPQHF. The V call is TRBV7-8, the J call TRBJ1-5; the D gene is possibly TRBD1 (5 bases). Between the trimmed V and J ends, which lost 5 bases and 2 bases, there was a span of 16 bases. The CDR3 loop spans 16 amino acids. Germline loops: CDR1 SGHVS, CDR2 FQNEAQ.

This clone has a single count. The V gene is TRBV9, the J gene TRBJ2-5, with 7 positions matching TRBD1. J gave up 0 bases and V 4 bases, and 6 bases lay outside the gene matches. Per the germline V gene, CDR1 is SGDLS and CDR2 is YYNGEE. The length of the CDR3 is 15 residues. As DNA, the CDR3 is TGTGCCAGCAGCCCACAGGGACAGTACCAAGAGACCCAGTACTTC. This gives the protein CASSPQGQYQETQYF.